Each of the 25 T cell receptor beta chains below was sequenced from the same sample in a study of sequential checkpoint blockade in melanoma. Noted treatment: randomized to nivolumab then ipilimumab (arm A) or the reverse (arm B). Sequencing was performed with immunoSEQ multiplex PCR; in TCRdb, only in-frame clones are kept and a portion is missing. The sample holds about 3,700 clones, more than 20% seen once. Here the sequenced sample was tumor tissue (inferred from file names), taken from a patient given nivolumab and ipilimumab in sequence. These receptors were obtained from a human donor with melanoma.

The chain has TRBV30 and TRBJ1-4; TRBD1 is a possible D gene (5 bases). Germline V gene sequence: CDR1 GTSNPN, CDR2 SVGIG (reference sequence). The CDR3 totals 14 residues. Trimming stripped 2 bases from V and 7 bases from J, with 14 bases between. The CDR3 is CAWSPRVNGEKLFF. CDR3 bases: TGTGCCTGGAGTCCCAGGGTTAATGGTGAAAAACTGTTTTTT. The whole variable domain, remainder taken from reference TRBV30 and TRBJ1-4, is SQTIHQWPATLVQPVGSPLSLECTVEGTSNPNLYWYRQAAGRGLQLLFYSVGIGQISSEVPQNLSASRPQDRQFILSSKKLLLSDSGFYLCAWSPRVNGEKLFFGSGTQLSVL.

The chain joins TRBV19 to TRBJ1-5; tentative D call: TRBD1 (6 bases). The length of the CDR3 is 11 residues. Germline V gene lookup returns CDR1 LNHDA and CDR2 SQIVND (reference sequence). The ends were cut back, 11 bases at V and 2 bases at J, with 7 bases in the middle. The CDR3 DNA reads TGTGCCCGACAGGGCAATCAGCCCCAGCATTTT. Translation: CARQGNQPQHF.

This sequence joins TRBV6-8 and TRBJ1-2, with 7 bases matching TRBD1. Trimming cost V 5 bases and J 8 bases; bases outside gene matches: 8. This CDR3 spans 13 amino acids. Germline V lookup: CDR1 MNHGY, CDR2 SAAAGT. The CDR3 is CASSKPGGRGYTF. CDR3 DNA: TGTGCCAGCAGTAAACCAGGGGGTCGAGGCTACACCTTC.

The V gene is TRBV18, the J gene TRBJ2-3; 7 positions match TRBD1. The germline V gene has CDR1 KGHSH and CDR2 LQKENI. Trimming removed 3 bases from V and 3 bases from J; junction bases left unmatched: 6. The CDR3 has 15 amino acids. This CDR3 reads CASSPLQGRTDTQYF. Written as DNA, the CDR3 is TGTGCCAGCTCACCCTTACAGGGGCGGACAGATACGCAGTATTTT.

The count of this clone is one. The V gene is TRBV30, the J gene TRBJ2-3; no firm D call. V dropped 4 bases and J dropped 8 bases, with 10 bases sitting between them. Germline lookup yields CDR1 GTSNPN and CDR2 SVGIG (reference sequence). The CDR3 spans 11 residues. The CDR3 DNA reads TGTGCCTGGACCGCCCCTTCTACGCAGTATTTT. It encodes CAWTAPSTQYF.

This clone was seen a handful of times. The chain has TRBV19 and TRBJ2-2; D is uncertain. There are 13 residues in the CDR3. Germline CDR1 and CDR2: LNHDA and SQIVND (reference sequence). Trimming pared 2 bases from V and 5 bases from J, leaving 6 bases between. The CDR3 coding sequence is TGTGCCAGTAGTATATTCGGGACCGGGGAGCTGTTTTTT. It encodes CASSIFGTGELFF.

This clone has just a few counts. The chain couples TRBV11-3 to TRBJ2-3, with 7 bases that match TRBD2. This CDR3 has 18 amino acids. V dropped 1 base and J dropped 1; count of bases not matched to a gene: 11. CDR1 SGHNT and CDR2 YENEEA come from the germline V gene. CDR3 residues: CASSLVRVVAGGTDTQYF. The CDR3, as DNA: TGTGCCAGCAGCTTAGTTAGGGTTGTAGCGGGCGGCACAGATACGCAGTATTTT.

The sample holds a few counts of this clone. The rearrangement uses TRBV6-8 and TRBJ2-7, with D tentatively TRBD2 (7 bases). Per germline, CDR1 MNHGY and CDR2 SAAAGT. CDR3 length equals 13 residues. Deletions cut 10 bases from V and 0 bases from J, with 13 bases between. The CDR3 DNA reads as TGTGCCATCAGGGGAGGGAGCTCCTACGAGCAGTACTTC. Translated, it gives CAIRGGSSYEQYF.

The gene calls are TRBV6-8 and TRBJ2-7; D is unclear. The germline V and J ends were trimmed by 3 bases and 2 bases, with 8 bases remaining between them. Germline CDR1 reads MNHGY; CDR2 reads SAAAGT. The CDR3 loop spans 13 amino acids. The CDR3 DNA reads TGTGCCAGCAGTTATTCGTCCACCTACGAGCAGTACTTC. Its translation is CASSYSSTYEQYF.

This clone is judged medium-sized. The gene calls are TRBV11-3 and TRBJ1-5, with 9 bases lining up with TRBD1. This CDR3 contains 17 residues. Germline V lookup: CDR1 SGHNT, CDR2 YENEEA. Losses at the gene ends were 3 bases for V and 2 bases for J; bases not matched to a gene: 8. The CDR3 sequence: CASSLGDRGIRNQPQHF. CDR3 in DNA: TGTGCCAGCAGCTTGGGAGACAGGGGGATTCGCAATCAGCCCCAGCATTTT.

In this sample, this clone turned up many times. The chain links TRBV11-3 to TRBJ1-5, with D hard to call. The CDR3 is 14 residues long. From germline, CDR1 is SGHNT and CDR2 YENEEA. V was clipped by 3 bases and J by 2 bases, with 8 bases between them. This chain's CDR3 is CASSLKRGNQPQHF. CDR3 DNA sequence: TGTGCCAGCAGCTTGAAGCGGGGCAATCAGCCCCAGCATTTT.

The chain is built from TRBV6-8 and TRBJ1-5; no clear D gene. This CDR3 is 15 amino acids long. V lost 4 bases and J lost 6, with 16 bases in between. The germline gives CDR1 MNHGY, CDR2 SAAAGT. CDR3 DNA sequence: TGTGCCAGCAGTTCAGCGGACGGGGTGGGTCAGCCCCAGCATTTT. This translates into CASSSADGVGQPQHF.

The chain has TRBV25-1 and TRBJ2-5, with unresolved D. Germline CDR1 and CDR2: MGHDK and SYGVNS. The CDR3 is made up of 14 amino acids. V was cut by 1 base and J by 3 bases, with 9 bases left in between. The CDR3 coding sequence is TGTGCCAGCAGTGAATTAGGCCTAAAAGAGACCCAGTACTTC. It yields the protein CASSELGLKETQYF.

The chain uses TRBV6-8 and TRBJ1-2, with 9 bases fitting TRBD1. Germline V CDR1 and CDR2: MNHGY, SAAAGT. CDR3 length: 12 amino acids. V was clipped by 10 bases and J by 6 bases; unmatched bases: 6. The CDR3 sequence is CAIGTGSDGYTF. CDR3 sequence (DNA): TGTGCCATTGGGACAGGGAGCGATGGCTACACCTTC.

This chain connects TRBV9 to TRBJ2-7; D uncertain. The germline gives CDR1 SGDLS, CDR2 YYNGEE. The germline V and J ends were trimmed by 4 bases and 4 bases, with 9 bases remaining between them. This CDR3 spans 12 amino acids. CDR3 coding DNA: TGTGCCAGCAGCTCGTCCCCTTACGAGCAGTACTTC. Amino acid sequence: CASSSSPYEQYF.

The chain joins TRBV6-8 to TRBJ2-5; 11 nucleotides agree with TRBD1. The CDR3 length is 15 residues. Losses at the gene ends were 5 bases for V and 5 bases for J; bases not matched to a gene: 7. CDR1 MNHGY and CDR2 SAAAGT come from the germline V gene. CDR3 sequence: CASSAGTGGEETQYF. CDR3 DNA sequence: TGTGCCAGCAGTGCCGGGACAGGGGGAGAGGAGACCCAGTACTTC.

This clone was recorded a few times. V usage is TRBV28 and J usage is TRBJ2-2, with 7 bases that match TRBD1. Per germline, CDR1 MDHEN and CDR2 SYDVKM. The CDR3 has 15 residues. V trimming: 6 bases; J trimming: 0 bases; junction bases outside the gene matches: 4. This chain's CDR3 is CASSKGTANTGELFF. The CDR3 DNA sequence: TGTGCCAGCAGCAAAGGGACAGCGAACACCGGGGAGCTGTTTTTT. Full variable domain (outside the CDR3, taken from reference TRBV28 and TRBJ2-2): DVKVTQSSRYLVKRTGEKVFLECVQDMDHENMFWYRQDPGLGLRLIYFSYDVKMKEKGDIPEGYSVSREKKERFSLILESASTNQTSMYLCASSKGTANTGELFFGEGSRLTVL.

The chain uses TRBV30 and TRBJ1-2, with D unclear. CDR3 size: 13 residues. Germline V gene lookup returns CDR1 GTSNPN and CDR2 SVGIG (reference sequence). The ends were cut back, 6 bases at V and 5 bases at J, with 16 bases in the middle. CDR3 sequence reads: CACQASAIYGYTF. The CDR3 DNA follows: TGTGCCTGTCAGGCTTCGGCTATATATGGCTACACCTTC.

The table lists this clone with many counts. The CDR3 nucleotides are TGTGCCAGCAGCCAAGTCGTAGACAGGAACACTGAAGCTTTCTTT. Protein sequence: CASSQVVDRNTEAFF. The chain couples TRBV11-3 to TRBJ1-1, with a possible D match to TRBD1 (5 bases). Per the germline V gene, CDR1 is SGHNT and CDR2 is YENEEA. CDR3 length: 15 residues. Trimming stripped 5 bases from V and 1 base from J, with 14 bases between.

Sample share makes this clone medium-sized. V and J are TRBV28 and TRBJ2-2; D is unclear. V was cut by 5 bases and J by 2 bases, with 12 bases left in between. Germline V gives CDR1 MDHEN, CDR2 SYDVKM. The CDR3 is 15 amino acids. The CDR3 region has the DNA TGTGCCAGCAGTCCGACTGCAGGAAACACCGGGGAGCTGTTTTTT. This translates into CASSPTAGNTGELFF.

Within the sample, this clone is medium-sized. The chain combines TRBV9 with TRBJ2-7, with TRBD1 matching 10 bases. V trimming: 4 bases; J trimming: 5 bases; junction bases outside the gene matches: 6. The germline V gene encodes CDR1 SGDLS and CDR2 YYNGEE. The CDR3 runs to 14 residues. The CDR3: CASSPRQGADEQYF. The CDR3 DNA sequence: TGTGCCAGCAGCCCGAGACAGGGGGCCGACGAGCAGTACTTC.

The chain links TRBV23-1 to TRBJ2-1, with D maybe TRBD2 (6 bases). TRBV23-1 is treated as an ORF (open reading frame) with a function not yet certain. The ends were cut back, 4 bases at V and 3 bases at J, with 13 bases in the middle. The CDR3 runs to 15 residues. The chain's CDR3 is CASSPVGGDYNEQFF. CDR3 nucleotides: TGCGCCAGCAGTCCAGTGGGGGGTGACTACAATGAGCAGTTCTTC.

This chain joins TRBV5-1 and TRBJ1-1, with D possibly being TRBD1 (6 bases). The CDR3 length is 15 residues. Trimming cost V 2 bases and J 4 bases, with 15 bases left between them. The germline V gene encodes CDR1 SGHRS and CDR2 YFSETQ. In nucleotides, the CDR3 is TGCGCCAGCAGCTTCTCCGGGAGGGGGACCACTGAAGCTTTCTTT. The encoded protein is CASSFSGRGTTEAFF. The full variable domain, with the rest looked up from reference TRBV5-1 and TRBJ1-1, is KAGVTQTPRYLIKTRGQQVTLSCSPISGHRSVSWYQQTPGQGLQFLFEYFSETQRNKGNFPGRFSGRQFSNSRSEMNVSTLELGDSALYLCASSFSGRGTTEAFFGQGTRLTVV.

In this sample, this clone turned up a few times. The chain has TRBV4-1 and TRBJ1-1; D is ambiguous. V lost 1 base and J 7 bases, leaving 7 bases between the germline ends. CDR3 length: 12 residues. CDR1 and CDR2 (germline): MGHRA, YSYEKL. In DNA, the CDR3 is TGCGCCAGCAGCCAAGGGACGGATGAAGCTTTCTTT. Translation gives CASSQGTDEAFF.

V is TRBV29-1 and J is TRBJ2-5; TRBD2 is a possible D gene (5 bases). This CDR3 is 13 amino acids long. Germline CDR1 SQVTM, CDR2 ANQGSEA. V was clipped by 1 base and J by 7 bases, with 13 bases between them. The CDR3: CSVEVLRAGTQYF. DNA of the CDR3: TGCAGCGTTGAAGTTTTAAGGGCGGGGACCCAGTACTTC.